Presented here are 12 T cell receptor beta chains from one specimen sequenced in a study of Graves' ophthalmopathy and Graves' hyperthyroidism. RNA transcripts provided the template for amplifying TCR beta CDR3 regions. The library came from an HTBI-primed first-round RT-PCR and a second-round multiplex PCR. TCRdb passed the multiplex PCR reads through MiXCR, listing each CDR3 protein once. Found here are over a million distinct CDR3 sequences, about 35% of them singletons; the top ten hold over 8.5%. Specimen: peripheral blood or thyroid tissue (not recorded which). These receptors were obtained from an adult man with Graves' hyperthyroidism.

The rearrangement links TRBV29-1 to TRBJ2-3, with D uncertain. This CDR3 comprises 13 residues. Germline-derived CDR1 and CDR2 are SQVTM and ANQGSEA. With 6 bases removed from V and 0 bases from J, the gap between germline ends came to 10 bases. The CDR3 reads CSVRRASTDTQYF. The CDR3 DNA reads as TGCAGCGTCAGGCGAGCTAGCACAGATACGCAGTATTTT.

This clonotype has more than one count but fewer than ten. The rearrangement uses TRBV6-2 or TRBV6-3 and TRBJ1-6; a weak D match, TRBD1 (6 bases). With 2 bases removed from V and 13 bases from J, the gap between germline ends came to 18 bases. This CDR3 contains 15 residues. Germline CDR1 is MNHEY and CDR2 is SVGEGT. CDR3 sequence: CASSYPGTSGPPLHF. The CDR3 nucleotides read TGTGCCAGCAGTTACCCCGGGACATCTGGGCCTCCCCTCCACTTT.

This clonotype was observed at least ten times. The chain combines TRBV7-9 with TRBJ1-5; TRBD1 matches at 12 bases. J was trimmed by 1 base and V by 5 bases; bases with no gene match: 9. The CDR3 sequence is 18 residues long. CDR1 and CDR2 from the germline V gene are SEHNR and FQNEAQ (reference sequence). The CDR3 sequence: CASSGTGTGGPSNQPQHF. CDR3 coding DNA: TGTGCCAGCAGCGGCACCGGGACAGGGGGCCCGAGCAATCAGCCCCAGCATTTT.

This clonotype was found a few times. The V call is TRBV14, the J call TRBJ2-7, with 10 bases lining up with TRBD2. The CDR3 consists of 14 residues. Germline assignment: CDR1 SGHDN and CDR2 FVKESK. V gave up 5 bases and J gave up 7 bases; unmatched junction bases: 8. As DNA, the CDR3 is TGTGCCAGCAGCTCTAGCGGGGGATTGGGAGAGCAGTACTTC. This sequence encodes CASSSSGGLGEQYF.

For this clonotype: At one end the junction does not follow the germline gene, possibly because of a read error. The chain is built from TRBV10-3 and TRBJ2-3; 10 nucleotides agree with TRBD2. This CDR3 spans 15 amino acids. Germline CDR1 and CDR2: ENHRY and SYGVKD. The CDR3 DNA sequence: TGTGCCAGCAGTGACGGACTAGCGGACACAGATACGCAGTATTTT. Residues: CASSDGLADTDTQYF.

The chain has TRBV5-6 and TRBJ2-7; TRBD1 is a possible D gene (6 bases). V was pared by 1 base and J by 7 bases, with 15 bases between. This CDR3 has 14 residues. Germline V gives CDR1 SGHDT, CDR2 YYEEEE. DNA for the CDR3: TGTGCCAGCAGCTTGCCACAGGGAACTAAAGAGCAGTACTTC. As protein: CASSLPQGTKEQYF.

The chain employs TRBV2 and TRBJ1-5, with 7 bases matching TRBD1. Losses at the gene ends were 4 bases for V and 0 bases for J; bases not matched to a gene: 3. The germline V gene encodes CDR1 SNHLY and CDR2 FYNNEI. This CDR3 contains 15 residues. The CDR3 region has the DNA TGTGCCAGCAGTGTGGGACAGATTAGCAATCAGCCCCAGCATTTT. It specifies CASSVGQISNQPQHF.

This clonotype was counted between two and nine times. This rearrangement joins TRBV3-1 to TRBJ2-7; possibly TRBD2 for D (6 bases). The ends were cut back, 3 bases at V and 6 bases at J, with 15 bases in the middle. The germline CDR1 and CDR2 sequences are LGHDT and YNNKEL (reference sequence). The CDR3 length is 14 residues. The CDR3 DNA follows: TGTGCCAGCAGCCAGACTTCGACTAGTTCCGAGCAGTACTTC. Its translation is CASSQTSTSSEQYF.

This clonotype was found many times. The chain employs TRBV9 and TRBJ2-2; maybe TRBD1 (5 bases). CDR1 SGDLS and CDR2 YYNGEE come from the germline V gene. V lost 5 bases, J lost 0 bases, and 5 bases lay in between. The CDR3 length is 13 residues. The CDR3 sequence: CASRGANTGELFF. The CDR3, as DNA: TGTGCCAGCAGAGGGGCGAACACCGGGGAGCTGTTTTTT. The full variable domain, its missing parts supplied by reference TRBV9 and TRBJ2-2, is DSGVTQTPKHLITATGQRVTLRCSPRSGDLSVYWYQQSLDQGLQFLIQYYNGEERAKGNILERFSAQQFPDLHSELNLSSLELGDSALYFCASRGANTGELFFGEGSRLTVL.

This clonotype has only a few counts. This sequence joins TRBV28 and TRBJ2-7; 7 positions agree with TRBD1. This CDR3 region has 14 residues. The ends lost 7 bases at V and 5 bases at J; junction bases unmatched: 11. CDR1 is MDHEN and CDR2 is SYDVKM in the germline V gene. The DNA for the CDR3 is TGTGCCAGCACCCCGGGACAGCCTAGCCACGAGCAGTACTTC. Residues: CASTPGQPSHEQYF.

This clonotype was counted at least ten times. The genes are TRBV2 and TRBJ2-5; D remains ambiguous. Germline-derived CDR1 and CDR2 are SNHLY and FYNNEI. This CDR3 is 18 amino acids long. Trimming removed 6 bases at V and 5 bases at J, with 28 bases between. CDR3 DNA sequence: TGTGCCAGCAGCCGATCTTTTGGTTGGGCCCCCGCTGGGGAGACCCAGTACTTC. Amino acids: CASSRSFGWAPAGETQYF.

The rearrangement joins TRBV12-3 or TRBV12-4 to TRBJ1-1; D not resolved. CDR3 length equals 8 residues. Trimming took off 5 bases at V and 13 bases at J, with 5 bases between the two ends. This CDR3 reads CASSGGFF. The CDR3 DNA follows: TGTGCCAGCAGTGGAGGTTTCTTT.